The 29 T cell receptor beta chains in this list originate from one sample, sequenced in a study of CD8 T cell repertoires and HIV-1 epitope variants. Which antigens these TCRs recognize remains unknown. Profiled with immunoSEQ multiplex PCR; TCRdb holds only in-frame clones, not every one. The sample yields about 3,100 clones, roughly 70% seen once. The sample was cultured CD8+ T cells derived from PBMCs. The receptors originated from a male donor with HIV.

The chain uses TRBV7-6 and TRBJ2-3; D ambiguous. The CDR3 sequence is 15 residues long. Germline-derived CDR1 and CDR2 are SGHVS and FNYEAQ. Between the trimmed V and J ends, which lost 1 base and 2 bases, there was a span of 10 bases. The CDR3 region is CASSLDHRATDTQYF. CDR3 sequence (DNA): TGTGCCAGCAGCTTAGATCACAGAGCCACAGATACGCAGTATTTT. The full variable domain, rest sourced from reference TRBV7-6 and TRBJ2-3, is GAGVSQSPRYKVTKRGQDVALRCDPISGHVSLYWYRQALGQGPEFLTYFNYEAQQDKSGLPNDRFSAERPEGSISTLTIQRTEQRDSAMYRCASSLDHRATDTQYFGPGTRLTVL.

The chain carries TRBV29-1 and TRBJ2-1, with D hard to call. Trimming took off 4 bases at V and 7 bases at J, with 14 bases between the two ends. Germline values: CDR1 SQVTM, CDR2 ANQGSEA. The CDR3 has 13 amino acids. The CDR3 DNA sequence: TGCAGCGTTGCCGAGCCCCGGCATAATGAGCAGTTCTTC. Amino acids: CSVAEPRHNEQFF.

This clone was detected only a few times. The chain carries TRBV7-9 and TRBJ1-1; D is ambiguous. V shed 2 bases and J shed 3 bases, with 13 bases lying between them. Per germline, CDR1 SEHNR and CDR2 FQNEAQ (reference sequence). CDR3 length: 15 amino acids. CDR3 bases: TGTGCCAGCAGCTTACCTGTGGGCCCTTACACTGAAGCTTTCTTT. The encoded protein is CASSLPVGPYTEAFF.

Only one count was recorded for this clone. The chain links TRBV6-6 to TRBJ1-4; TRBD1 aligns across 10 bases. V lost 5 bases, J lost 6 bases, and 6 bases stayed unmatched. The CDR3 has 15 amino acids. Germline-derived CDR1 and CDR2 are MNHNY and SVGAGI (reference sequence). The DNA for the CDR3 is TGTGCCAGCAGTGATTGGACAGGGGGAGATGAAAAACTGTTTTTT. It encodes CASSDWTGGDEKLFF.

This chain links TRBV6-6 with TRBJ1-5; the D gene is possibly TRBD1 (6 bases). The germline V gene has CDR1 MNHNY and CDR2 SVGAGI (reference sequence). The CDR3 runs 16 residues. V shed 0 bases and J shed 5 bases, with 14 bases lying between them. CDR3: CASSYSEGRGYQPQHF. CDR3 nucleotides: TGTGCCAGCAGTTACTCGGAGGGAAGGGGGTATCAGCCCCAGCATTTT.

In this sample, this clone turned up a few times. The chain has TRBV28 and TRBJ1-2; a possible D gene is TRBD1 (5 bases). CDR3 length: 12 amino acids. V was shortened by 6 bases and J by 2 bases, with 7 bases between the two germline ends. Germline V CDR1 and CDR2: MDHEN, SYDVKM. CDR3 sequence: CASRQANYGYTF. CDR3 bases: TGTGCCAGCAGACAGGCAAACTATGGCTACACCTTC.

This clone has only a few counts. V usage is TRBV7-6 and J usage is TRBJ1-1; D uncertain. The CDR3 has 12 amino acids. Between the trimmed V and J ends, which lost 5 bases and 5 bases, there was a span of 9 bases. Looked up from germline, CDR1 is SGHVS and CDR2 is FNYEAQ. CDR3 sequence (DNA): TGTGCCAGCAGCAGCGCCGGGACTGAAGCTTTCTTT. It codes for CASSSAGTEAFF.

The chain couples TRBV11-2 to TRBJ1-5; possible D gene TRBD1, 5 bases. Germline CDR1 is SGHAT and CDR2 is FQNNGV. CDR3 size: 16 residues. V lost 3 bases to trimming and J lost 0 bases, with 12 bases between them. Here the CDR3 reads CASSLSGTDSNQPQHF. Here the CDR3 DNA reads TGTGCCAGCAGCTTGTCCGGGACGGATAGCAATCAGCCCCAGCATTTT. The full variable domain, rest sourced from reference TRBV11-2 and TRBJ1-5, is EAGVAQSPRYKIIEKRQSVAFWCNPISGHATLYWYQQILGQGPKLLIQFQNNGVVDDSQLPKDRFSAERLKGVDSTLKIQPAKLEDSAVYLCASSLSGTDSNQPQHFGDGTRLSIL.

The chain recombines TRBV27 with TRBJ2-5; 10 bases align to TRBD2. The CDR3 runs 15 residues. Germline CDR1 MNHEY, CDR2 SMNVEV (reference sequence). V shed 3 bases and J 12 bases; nucleotides not matched to a gene: 13. CDR3 DNA: TGTGCCAGCAGTTTGGCCAGCGGGAGGGTGGTAATCGAGTACTTC. It translates to CASSLASGRVVIEYF.

The V and J genes are TRBV5-4 and TRBJ1-5, with D maybe TRBD1 (6 bases). The CDR3 has 14 amino acids. Germline assignment: CDR1 SGHNT and CDR2 YYREEE (reference sequence). Trimming cost V 3 bases and J 1 base, with 8 bases left between them. CDR3 nucleotide sequence: TGTGCCAGCAGCTATGGACAGAGCAATCAGCCCCAGCATTTT. Protein: CASSYGQSNQPQHF. Combining the CDR3 with reference TRBV5-4 and TRBJ1-5 gives the whole variable domain ETGVTQSPTHLIKTRGQQVTLRCSSQSGHNTVSWYQQALGQGPQFIFQYYREEENGRGNFPPRFSGLQFPNYSSELNVNALELDDSALYLCASSYGQSNQPQHFGDGTRLSIL.

CDR3 sequence: CASSEVGKTSGSRTDTQYF. The CDR3 bases are TGTGCCAGCAGTGAAGTTGGGAAGACTAGCGGGAGTAGAACAGATACGCAGTATTTT. The V gene is TRBV2, the J gene TRBJ2-3, with 12 bases fitting TRBD2. The J segment lost 3 bases and the V segment lost 1 base, leaving 11 bases of the junction unmatched. This CDR3 has 19 residues. Germline loops: CDR1 SNHLY, CDR2 FYNNEI.

This chain uses TRBV30 with TRBJ2-7; TRBD2 agrees at 12 bases. J gave up 1 base and V 3 bases, and 13 bases lay outside the gene matches. The CDR3 contains 18 residues. Germline V gene data show CDR1 as GTSNPN and CDR2 as SVGIG (reference sequence). The CDR3 loop reads CAWSDTSGGNLISYEQYF. CDR3 bases: TGTGCCTGGAGCGATACTAGCGGGGGGAACCTCATTTCCTACGAGCAGTACTTC.

The gene calls are TRBV30 and TRBJ1-2; D may be TRBD1 (6 bases). V lost 2 bases to trimming and J lost 7 bases, with 11 bases between them. The CDR3 is 12 residues long. Germline lookup yields CDR1 GTSNPN and CDR2 SVGIG (reference sequence). The CDR3 reads CAWSSQGGGYTF. In nucleotides, the CDR3 is TGTGCCTGGAGTTCACAGGGAGGTGGCTACACCTTC.

This sequence joins TRBV28 and TRBJ1-1; no definite D call. Germline values: CDR1 MDHEN, CDR2 SYDVKM. This CDR3 comprises 14 residues. The germline V and J ends were trimmed by 11 bases and 0 bases, with 16 bases remaining between them. Written as DNA, the CDR3 is TGTGCCTCAAATATAGGGTCTCTGAACACTGAAGCTTTCTTT. Translation: CASNIGSLNTEAFF.

The genes are TRBV9 and TRBJ2-1; 11 nucleotides match TRBD1. CDR3 size: 15 residues. From germline, CDR1 is SGDLS and CDR2 YYNGEE. The J segment lost 4 bases and the V segment lost 0 bases, leaving 0 bases of the junction unmatched. For the CDR3, the DNA is TGTGCCAGCAGCGTAGGGGACAGGGGGTACAATGAGCAGTTCTTC. It encodes CASSVGDRGYNEQFF. The full variable domain, with the rest looked up from reference TRBV9 and TRBJ2-1, is DSGVTQTPKHLITATGQRVTLRCSPRSGDLSVYWYQQSLDQGLQFLIQYYNGEERAKGNILERFSAQQFPDLHSELNLSSLELGDSALYFCASSVGDRGYNEQFFGPGTRLTVL.

The chain uses TRBV2 and TRBJ2-3, with TRBD2 matching 14 bases. The V gene's germline CDR1 is SNHLY and CDR2 FYNNEI. The CDR3 contains 16 residues. The V and J ends lost 10 bases and 1 base, in that order; junction bases with no gene match: 7. CDR3 bases: TGTGCCACCAGACTAGCGGGGGGGCTCGGCACAGATACGCAGTATTTT. Translating gives CATRLAGGLGTDTQYF.

The CDR3 loop is CSVAAGELTYNEQFF. DNA of the CDR3: TGCAGCGTTGCAGCGGGAGAACTCACTTACAATGAGCAGTTCTTC. This chain uses TRBV29-1 with TRBJ2-1, with 8 bases fitting TRBD2. J lost 4 bases, V lost 4 bases, and 9 bases had no gene match. There are 15 residues in the CDR3. Germline lookup yields CDR1 SQVTM and CDR2 ANQGSEA.

The chain combines TRBV7-2 with TRBJ2-1; D not certain. The CDR3 is 15 amino acids. Trimming removed 1 base from V and 3 bases from J, with 10 bases in between. Germline lookup yields CDR1 SGHTA and CDR2 FQGNSA. Written as DNA, the CDR3 is TGTGCCAGCAGCTTAGTTCGACACCTCTACAATGAGCAGTTCTTC. Amino acids: CASSLVRHLYNEQFF.

V is TRBV5-6 and J is TRBJ2-3; 9 nucleotides line up with TRBD2. The ends lost 1 base at V and 1 base at J; junction bases unmatched: 10. The CDR3 is 18 residues long. Germline CDR1 reads SGHDT; CDR2 reads YYEEEE. The CDR3 bases are TGTGCCAGCAGCTTGATCTTAGCGGGAGATAAAGGCACAGATACGCAGTATTTT. This codes for CASSLILAGDKGTDTQYF.

The J gene is TRBJ2-1, the V gene TRBV5-1; TRBD1 matches at 8 bases. The CDR3 contains 15 residues. From germline, CDR1 is SGHRS and CDR2 YFSETQ. V shed 5 bases and J 4 bases; nucleotides not matched to a gene: 8. The CDR3 region has the DNA TGCGCCAGCAGTTCCGGGACAGGCGAATACAATGAGCAGTTCTTC. It codes for CASSSGTGEYNEQFF.

The V and J genes are TRBV5-1 and TRBJ2-7; possibly TRBD2 for D (6 bases). V was clipped by 4 bases and J by 1 base, with 12 bases between them. The germline V gene encodes CDR1 SGHRS and CDR2 YFSETQ. The CDR3 is made up of 14 amino acids. CDR3: CASSGGDLSYEQYF. The CDR3, as DNA: TGCGCCAGCAGCGGCGGGGACCTGTCCTACGAGCAGTACTTC.

This chain connects TRBV4-3 to TRBJ2-7; 11 bases fit TRBD2. The CDR3 contains 16 residues. V was pared by 0 bases and J by 3 bases, with 4 bases of the junction left unmatched. Looked up from germline, CDR1 is LGHNA and CDR2 is YSLEER. The CDR3 bases are TGCGCCAGCAGCCAAGATTACGGGACTAGCGGCTACGAGCAGTACTTC. Amino acid sequence: CASSQDYGTSGYEQYF.

This chain joins TRBV5-6 and TRBJ2-5; D gene uncertain. CDR1 and CDR2 from the germline V gene are SGHDT and YYEEEE. Trimming stripped 0 bases from V and 2 bases from J, with 5 bases between. CDR3 length: 13 amino acids. In nucleotides, the CDR3 is TGTGCCAGCAGCTTGGGCTCTCAAGAGACCCAGTACTTC. Translation gives CASSLGSQETQYF.

The chain uses TRBV6-5 and TRBJ2-7; D might be TRBD1 (6 bases). Trimming removed 1 base from V and 3 bases from J, with 16 bases in between. This CDR3 region has 16 residues. CDR1 and CDR2 from the germline V gene are MNHEY and SVGAGI. The CDR3 sequence: CASSYYPGDLFYEQYF. The CDR3 bases are TGTGCCAGCAGTTACTATCCAGGGGACCTATTCTACGAGCAGTACTTC.

Sample share makes this clone large. The chain employs TRBV28 and TRBJ1-2; TRBD1 might be the D (5 bases). This CDR3 has 16 residues. Trimming shortened V by 5 bases and J by 3 bases, and 19 bases separated the two germline ends. Germline assignment: CDR1 MDHEN and CDR2 SYDVKM. The CDR3 reads CASSIRPTDFDYGYTF. CDR3 DNA sequence: TGTGCCAGCAGTATACGCCCGACAGATTTCGACTATGGCTACACCTTC.

This clone appeared a few times. Here the CDR3 DNA reads TGTGCCAGCAGCCGTGAAAATCAGCCCCAGCATTTT. It yields the protein CASSRENQPQHF. The rearrangement joins TRBV5-4 to TRBJ1-5; D uncertain. V was trimmed by 4 bases and J by 4 bases, leaving 6 bases between them. Looked up from germline, CDR1 is SGHNT and CDR2 is YYREEE (reference sequence). The CDR3 loop spans 12 amino acids.

The chain is built from TRBV29-1 and TRBJ2-1; possible D gene TRBD1, 6 bases. Trimming left V 4 bases short and J 6 bases short, with 13 bases between. The CDR3 runs 13 residues. Germline values: CDR1 SQVTM, CDR2 ANQGSEA. CDR3 amino acids: CSVVHRDGNEQFF. CDR3 in DNA: TGCAGCGTTGTCCACAGGGACGGCAATGAGCAGTTCTTC.

A few counts support this clone. This rearrangement joins TRBV13 to TRBJ2-5; tentatively, D is TRBD2 (5 bases). Trimming removed 1 base from V and 1 base from J, with 7 bases in between. CDR1 is PRHDT and CDR2 is FYEKMQ in the germline V gene (reference sequence). CDR3 length: 14 amino acids. The CDR3 loop is CASSLEAGQETQYF. CDR3 coding DNA: TGTGCCAGCAGCTTAGAGGCGGGCCAAGAGACCCAGTACTTC. Full variable domain (missing parts from reference TRBV13 and TRBJ2-5): AAGVIQSPRHLIKEKRETATLKCYPIPRHDTVYWYQQGPGQDPQFLISFYEKMQSDKGSIPDRFSAQQFSDYHSELNMSSLELGDSALYFCASSLEAGQETQYFGPGTRLLVL.

The J gene is TRBJ1-6, the V gene TRBV28; no clear D gene. This CDR3 spans 14 amino acids. Trimming removed 7 bases from V and 0 bases from J, with 7 bases in between. In germline, CDR1 is MDHEN, CDR2 SYDVKM. The CDR3 is CASKYLSYNSPLHF. The DNA for the CDR3 is TGTGCCAGCAAATACCTCTCCTATAATTCACCCCTCCACTTT.